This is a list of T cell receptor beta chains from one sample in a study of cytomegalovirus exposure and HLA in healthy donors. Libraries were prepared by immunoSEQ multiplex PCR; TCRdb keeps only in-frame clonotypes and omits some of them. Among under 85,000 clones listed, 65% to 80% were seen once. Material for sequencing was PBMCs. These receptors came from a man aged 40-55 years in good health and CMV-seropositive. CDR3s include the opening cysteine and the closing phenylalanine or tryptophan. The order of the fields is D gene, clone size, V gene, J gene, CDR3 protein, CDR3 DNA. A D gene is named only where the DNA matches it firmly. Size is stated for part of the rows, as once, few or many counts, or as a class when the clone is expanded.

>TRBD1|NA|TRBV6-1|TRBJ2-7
CASKWDSLDFYEQYF
TGTGCCAGCAAATGGGACAGCCTAGATTTCTACGAGCAGTACTTC
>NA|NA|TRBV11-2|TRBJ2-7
CASSSLRRTVEQYF
TGTGCCAGCAGCTCCCTGCGTCGTACAGTCGAGCAGTACTTC
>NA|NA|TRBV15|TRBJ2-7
CATSRTKEGHLYF
TGTGCCACCAGCAGAACCAAAGAGGGACATTTGTACTTC
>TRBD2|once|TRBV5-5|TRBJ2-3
CASSLKTSGRNGDTQYF
TGTGCCAGCAGCCTGAAGACTAGCGGGAGAAATGGAGATACGCAGTATTTT
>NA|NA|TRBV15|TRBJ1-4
CATSRAGTSYEKLFF
TGTGCCACCAGCAGAGCCGGGACTTCTTATGAAAAACTGTTTTTT
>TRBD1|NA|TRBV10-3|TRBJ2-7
CAISLGTGAYEQYF
TGTGCCATCAGCCTCGGGACAGGCGCCTACGAGCAGTACTTC
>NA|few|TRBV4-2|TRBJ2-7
CASSQERLGPNEQYF
TGTGCCAGCAGCCAAGAGAGACTAGGACCCAACGAGCAGTACTTC
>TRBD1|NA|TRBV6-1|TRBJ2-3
CASRTEGAPGYTQYF
TGTGCCAGCAGGACCGAGGGGGCCCCGGGGTATACGCAGTATTTT
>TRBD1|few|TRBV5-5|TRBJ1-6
CASSFRQGYSPLHF
TGTGCCAGCAGCTTTCGACAGGGCTATTCACCCCTCCACTTT
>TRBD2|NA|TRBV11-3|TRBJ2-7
CASSLVSSGGSGVEQYF
TGTGCCAGCAGCTTAGTGTCTAGCGGGGGGTCCGGGGTCGAGCAGTACTTC
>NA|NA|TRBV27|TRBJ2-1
CASSLGGWRNNEQFF
TGTGCCAGCAGTCTGGGGGGATGGAGAAACAATGAGCAGTTCTTC
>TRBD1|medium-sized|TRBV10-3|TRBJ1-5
CAISERQGSQPQHF
TGTGCCATCAGTGAGCGACAGGGGAGTCAGCCCCAGCATTTT
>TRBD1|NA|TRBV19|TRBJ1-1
CASSGTGALNTEAFF
TGTGCCAGTAGTGGAACAGGGGCCCTTAACACTGAAGCTTTCTTT
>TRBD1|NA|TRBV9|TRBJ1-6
CASSVAPRGNPLHF
TGTGCCAGCAGCGTAGCTCCCAGGGGGAATCCCCTCCACTTT
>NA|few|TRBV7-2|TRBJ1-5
CASSLEYGPQHF
TGTGCCAGCAGCTTAGAGTACGGGCCCCAGCATTTT
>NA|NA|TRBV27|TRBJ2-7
CASTRQGTYEQYF
TGTGCCAGCACGAGGCAGGGAACCTACGAGCAGTACTTC
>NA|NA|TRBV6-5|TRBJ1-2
CASSYSLTGLDYGYTF
TGTGCCAGCAGTTACTCTTTGACAGGATTGGACTATGGCTACACCTTC
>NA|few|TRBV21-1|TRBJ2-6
CASSKRGRGSGANVLTF
TGTGCCAGCAGCAAAAGAGGGCGGGGCTCTGGGGCCAACGTCCTGACTTTC
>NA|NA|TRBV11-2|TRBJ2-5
CASSSRVAEVETQYF
TGTGCCAGCAGCAGTAGGGTGGCGGAGGTAGAGACCCAGTACTTC
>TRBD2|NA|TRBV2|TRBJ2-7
CASSEASGAGEQYF
TGTGCCAGCAGTGAAGCGAGCGGGGCCGGCGAGCAGTACTTC
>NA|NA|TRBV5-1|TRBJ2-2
CASSLETAIGELFF
TGCGCCAGCAGCTTGGAGACAGCCATCGGGGAGCTGTTTTTT
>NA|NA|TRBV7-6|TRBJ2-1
CASSLNGNSYNEQFF
TGTGCCAGCAGCTTAAACGGGAACTCCTACAATGAGCAGTTCTTC
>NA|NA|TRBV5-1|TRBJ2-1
CASSLFLTGSSYNEQFF
TGCGCCAGCAGCTTGTTTCTAACAGGGAGCTCCTACAATGAGCAGTTCTTC
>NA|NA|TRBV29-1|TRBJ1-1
CSVDIEAFF
TGCAGCGTTGATATAGAAGCTTTCTTT
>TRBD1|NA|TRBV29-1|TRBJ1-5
CSVAGGSNQPQHF
TGCAGCGTCGCAGGGGGTAGCAATCAGCCCCAGCATTTT
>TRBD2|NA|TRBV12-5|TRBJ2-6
CASGLRVGRESGANVLTF
TGTGCTAGTGGTTTGCGGGTAGGGAGGGAGTCTGGGGCCAACGTCCTGACTTTC
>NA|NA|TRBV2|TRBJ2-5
CASCPDYARTVTQYF
TGTGCCAGTTGTCCTGACTATGCGAGAACAGTGACCCAGTACTTC
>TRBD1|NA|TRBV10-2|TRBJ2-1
CASSRDRDNEQFF
TGCGCCAGCAGTCGTGACAGGGACAATGAGCAGTTCTTC
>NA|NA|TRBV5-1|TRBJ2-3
CASSWTTRVTDTQYF
TGCGCCAGCAGCTGGACCACTAGAGTCACAGATACGCAGTATTTT